A single sample is the source of the 12 T cell receptor beta chains below, sequenced in a study of CD4 T cells in relation to SARS-CoV-2 and coronaviruses. Profiled with immunoSEQ multiplex PCR; TCRdb holds only in-frame clones, not every one. The data show around 11,000 clones, with 75% to 90% seen just once and around 2% held by the top ten. The sequenced sample was naive CD4+ T cells from PBMCs. Documented subset: naive CD4+ T cells isolated by negative enrichment. The source is an adult with COVID-19.

This chain uses TRBV4-2 with TRBJ1-1; tentatively, D is TRBD1 (6 bases). The CDR3 consists of 16 residues. Trimming removed 3 bases from V and 6 bases from J, with 20 bases in between. Looked up from germline, CDR1 is LGHNA and CDR2 is YNFKEQ. The CDR3 region is CASSQGRGVSVSEAFF. The CDR3 DNA reads TGTGCCAGCAGCCAGGGGAGGGGGGTGTCAGTCTCTGAAGCTTTCTTT.

The V and J genes are TRBV27 and TRBJ2-7, with TRBD2 matching over 8 bases. The CDR3 has 15 residues. V trimming: 0 bases; J trimming: 0 bases; junction bases outside the gene matches: 1. Germline V gene lookup returns CDR1 MNHEY and CDR2 SMNVEV (reference sequence). The CDR3 nucleotides are TGTGCCAGCAGTTTATCTAGCGGGGACTCCTACGAGCAGTACTTC. Its protein product is CASSLSSGDSYEQYF.

The J gene is TRBJ2-7, the V gene TRBV7-2; 10 bases map to TRBD2. The J segment lost 3 bases and the V segment lost 5 bases, leaving 7 bases of the junction unmatched. This CDR3 contains 15 residues. Germline V gene data show CDR1 as SGHTA and CDR2 as FQGNSA. This CDR3 is CASSAGLALVYEQYF. Written as DNA, the CDR3 is TGTGCCAGCAGCGCGGGACTAGCGCTAGTCTACGAGCAGTACTTC. The whole variable domain, filled in from reference TRBV7-2 and TRBJ2-7, reads GAGVSQSPSNKVTEKGKDVELRCDPISGHTALYWYRQSLGQGLEFLIYFQGNSAPDKSGLPSDRFSAERTGGSVSTLTIQRTQQEDSAVYLCASSAGLALVYEQYFGPGTRLTVT.

This rearrangement joins TRBV18 to TRBJ2-7; D is uncertain. V was shortened by 2 bases and J by 9 bases, with 11 bases between the two germline ends. The CDR3 is made up of 12 amino acids. Germline V gene data show CDR1 as KGHSH and CDR2 as LQKENI. The CDR3 loop reads CASSPYGLGQYF. For the CDR3, the DNA is TGTGCCAGCTCACCATATGGGCTCGGGCAGTACTTC.

The chain carries TRBV10-1 and TRBJ2-3; weak D call: TRBD2 (6 bases). V was shortened by 6 bases and J by 2 bases, with 15 bases between the two germline ends. This CDR3 has 15 residues. CDR1 is WNHNN, CDR2 SYGVQD, per germline (reference sequence). CDR3 in amino acids: CASSYRDSITDTQYF. For the CDR3, the DNA is TGCGCCAGCAGCTACCGGGACTCCATCACAGATACGCAGTATTTT.

The V gene is TRBV9, the J gene TRBJ2-4; D may be TRBD1 (5 bases). The V end was cut by 4 bases, the J end by 15 bases, with 17 bases between. Looked up from germline, CDR1 is SGDLS and CDR2 is YYNGEE. This CDR3 contains 12 residues. The CDR3 DNA is TGTGCCAGCAGCCCACAGGACAACGCTCTGTACTTC. Protein product: CASSPQDNALYF. The variable domain in full, with the rest retrieved from reference TRBV9 and TRBJ2-4, is DSGVTQTPKHLITATGQRVTLRCSPRSGDLSVYWYQQSLDQGLQFLIQYYNGEERAKGNILERFSAQQFPDLHSELNLSSLELGDSALYFCASSPQDNALYFGAGTRLSVL.

The rearrangement uses TRBV13 and TRBJ2-1; D is unresolved. The V gene lost 5 bases and the J gene lost 2 bases, with 13 bases spanning the gap. The CDR3 has 15 residues. Germline CDR1 is PRHDT and CDR2 is FYEKMQ (reference sequence). CDR3 protein: CASSEEGLTYNEQFF. The CDR3 region has the DNA TGTGCCAGCAGCGAGGAAGGGTTGACCTACAATGAGCAGTTCTTC.

The chain is built from TRBV6-5 and TRBJ2-2; D gene ambiguous. Germline CDR1 reads MNHEY; CDR2 reads SVGAGI. The CDR3 consists of 14 residues. Trimming removed 6 bases from V and 4 bases from J, with 12 bases in between. The DNA of the CDR3 is TGTGCCAGCAGACCGACGTCGATCACCGGGGAGCTGTTTTTT. Translation: CASRPTSITGELFF.

This clone was seen a handful of times. The chain combines TRBV25-1 with TRBJ2-7; no clear D. The germline V gene encodes CDR1 MGHDK and CDR2 SYGVNS. CDR3 size: 13 residues. V lost 3 bases, J lost 3 bases, and 9 bases lay in between. CDR3 nucleotides: TGTGCCAGCAGTGAGCCCGGTCTCTACGAGCAGTACTTC. Protein product: CASSEPGLYEQYF.

This sequence joins TRBV4-3 and TRBJ2-5; no firm D call. Germline-derived CDR1 and CDR2 are LGHNA and YSLEER. The ends were cut back, 1 base at V and 1 base at J, with 7 bases in the middle. CDR3 length: 14 amino acids. CDR3 DNA: TGCGCCAGCAGCCAAGGGCAGAGCCAAGAGACCCAGTACTTC. Protein product: CASSQGQSQETQYF.

The chain uses TRBV5-3 and TRBJ2-1; 7 bases align to TRBD1. TRBV5-3 is labeled an ORF, and its function is uncertain. The CDR3 covers 11 residues. Trimming removed 4 bases from V and 9 bases from J; junction bases left unmatched: 1. The CDR3 here is CARSPGGEQFF. The CDR3 region has the DNA TGTGCCAGAAGCCCAGGGGGTGAGCAGTTCTTC.

The J gene is TRBJ2-7, the V gene TRBV7-8; 7 nucleotides line up with TRBD1. Germline V gene lookup returns CDR1 SGHVS and CDR2 FQNEAQ. V gave up 5 bases and J gave up 2 bases; unmatched junction bases: 6. CDR3 length: 14 residues. DNA of the CDR3: TGTGCCAGCAGCCAAAGACAGGGCCCCTACGAGCAGTACTTC. This gives the protein CASSQRQGPYEQYF.